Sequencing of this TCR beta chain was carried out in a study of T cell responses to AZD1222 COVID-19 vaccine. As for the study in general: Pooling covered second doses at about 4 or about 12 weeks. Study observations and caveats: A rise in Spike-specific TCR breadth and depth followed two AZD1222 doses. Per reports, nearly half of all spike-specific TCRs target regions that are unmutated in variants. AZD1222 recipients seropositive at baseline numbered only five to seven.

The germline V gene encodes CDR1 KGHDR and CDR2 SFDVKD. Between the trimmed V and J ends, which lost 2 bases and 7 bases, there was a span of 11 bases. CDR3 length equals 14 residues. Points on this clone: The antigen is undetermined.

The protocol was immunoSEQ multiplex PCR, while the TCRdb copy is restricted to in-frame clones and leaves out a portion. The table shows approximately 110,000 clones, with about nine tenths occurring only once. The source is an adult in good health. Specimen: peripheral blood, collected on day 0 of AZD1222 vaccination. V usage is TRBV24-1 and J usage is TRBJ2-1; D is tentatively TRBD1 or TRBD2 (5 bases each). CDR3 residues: CATSDYPGRNEQFF. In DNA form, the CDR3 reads TGTGCCACCAGTGATTACCCGGGACGGAATGAGCAGTTCTTC.